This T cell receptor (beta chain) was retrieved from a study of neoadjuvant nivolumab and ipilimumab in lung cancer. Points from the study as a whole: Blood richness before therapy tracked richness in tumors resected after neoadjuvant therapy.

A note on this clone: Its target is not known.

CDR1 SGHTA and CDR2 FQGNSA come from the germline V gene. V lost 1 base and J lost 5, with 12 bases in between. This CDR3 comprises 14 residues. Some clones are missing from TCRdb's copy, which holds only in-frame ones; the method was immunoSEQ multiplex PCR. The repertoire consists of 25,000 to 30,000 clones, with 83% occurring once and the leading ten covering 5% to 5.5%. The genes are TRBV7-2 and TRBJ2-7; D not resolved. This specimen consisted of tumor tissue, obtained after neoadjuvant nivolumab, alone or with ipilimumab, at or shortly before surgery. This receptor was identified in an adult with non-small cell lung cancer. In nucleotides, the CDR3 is TGTGCCAGCAGCTTAGGGCTGTGGGGTGACGAGCAGTACTTC. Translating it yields CASSLGLWGDEQYF.